This T cell receptor (beta chain) came from a study of beta chain features in type 1 diabetes. From germline, CDR1 is MDHEN and CDR2 SYDVKM. The CDR3 runs to 16 residues. Trimming removed 6 bases from V and 6 bases from J, with 20 bases in between. Isolated RNA was reverse transcribed in full, so expressed TCRB transcripts were sequenced. Generated by immunoSEQ multiplex PCR, the TCRdb table keeps only in-frame clones and is missing some. The sample carries about 900,000 clones, 15% to 20% recorded once. Sequencing was performed on naive CD4+ T cells from blood. The origin of this receptor is a young woman in good health. This sequence joins TRBV28 and TRBJ1-4; D gene unclear. The CDR3: CASRQNQGIGDEKLFF. The CDR3 DNA sequence: TGTGCCAGCAGGCAAAACCAAGGGATTGGCGATGAAAAACTGTTTTTT.